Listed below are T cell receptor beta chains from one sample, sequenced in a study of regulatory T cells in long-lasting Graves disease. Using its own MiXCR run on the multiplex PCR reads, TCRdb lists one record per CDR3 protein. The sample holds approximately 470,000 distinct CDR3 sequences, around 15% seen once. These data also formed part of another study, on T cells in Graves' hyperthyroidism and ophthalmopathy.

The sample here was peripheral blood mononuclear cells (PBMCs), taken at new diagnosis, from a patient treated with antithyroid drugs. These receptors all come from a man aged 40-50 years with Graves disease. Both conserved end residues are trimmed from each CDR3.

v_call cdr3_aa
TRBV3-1 ASSQDGLPTQKLF
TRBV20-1 SAHYREKLF
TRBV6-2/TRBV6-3 ASIGLGDLYEQF
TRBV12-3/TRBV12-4 ASSSPGGGQSSYNEQF
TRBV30 AWQDLRGPQGAF
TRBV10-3 AIRDPRQGLVGEQF
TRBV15 TTSRDKGTSGSYEQF
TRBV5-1 ASSLTHNNEQF
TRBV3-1 ASSQVWGGEQY
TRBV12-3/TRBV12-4 AFGRNTGELF
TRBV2 ASSEGSGPDTQY
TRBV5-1 ASSLDRPAPGNTIY
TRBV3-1 ASSPLSYNEQF
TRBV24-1 ATSETGRTERETQY
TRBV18 ASSPIGLNYGYT
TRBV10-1 ASSEEGIGEQY
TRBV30 AWSVQGGNEQY
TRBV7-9 ASSLGQGEKF
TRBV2 ASSGGGEGTQY
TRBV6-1 ASRKTASYGYT
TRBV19 ASSIARGTGGTGELF
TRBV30 AWSVGLEGQPQH
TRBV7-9 ASSLGDRSYYYEQY
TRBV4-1 ASSQRGQTFSGNTIY
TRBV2 ASETSGRGCEQY
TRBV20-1 SARDQARVHEQY
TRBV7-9 ASSPVLGTNEQF
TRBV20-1 SVTSTGNSYEQY
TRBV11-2 ASSSYLQGHSEAF
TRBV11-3 ASSFSLAGAGELF
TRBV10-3 AISDDALSSYNEQF
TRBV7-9 ASSPWGTGGYEQY
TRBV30 AWTQGVYEQY
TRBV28 ASSEWADTQY
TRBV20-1 SASNRDRGCSSYEQY
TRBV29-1 SAALGRETQY
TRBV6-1 ASSRPPGQGLPYNSPLH
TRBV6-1 ASSGPGLAGPRSYNEQF
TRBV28 ASSQKAYEQY
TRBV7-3 ASSLMRGRDNEQF
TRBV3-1 ASSQDNGLQY
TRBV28 ASSFYRAGGNQPQH
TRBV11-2 ASSLRQEPIKAF
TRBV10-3 AISKGLAETGELF